This T cell receptor (beta chain) originates from a study of blood T cell repertoires in COVID-19. The method was immunoSEQ multiplex PCR; TCRdb's version includes in-frame clones alone and lacks a portion of them. The data show 80,000 to 100,000 clones, less than 85% seen once. The CDR3 sequence is 17 residues long. The germline V gene has CDR1 LNHNV and CDR2 YYDKDF (reference sequence). V shed 5 bases, J shed 3 bases, and the junction held 11 bases outside the gene matches. The sample was peripheral blood. This sequence was found in a man between 65 and 80 years old with COVID-19, enrolled during active disease. V gene TRBV15 combines with J gene TRBJ2-7, with 12 bases fitting TRBD1. CDR3 sequence: CATSPHGGQGALYEQYF. CDR3 coding DNA: TGTGCCACCAGCCCCCATGGGGGACAGGGGGCTCTCTACGAGCAGTACTTC.